Here is one T cell receptor (beta chain) with its context. As yet, its antigen is unknown. This record belongs to a study of STAT3 mutations in large granular lymphocyte leukemia. The assay was immunoSEQ multiplex PCR, and TCRdb's table has in-frame clones only and misses some. The sample records about 15,000 clones, about nine tenths being singletons. Findings and caveats of the study: Every T-cell large granular lymphocyte leukemia patient had at least one immunodominant TCR beta clonotype.

The germline CDR1 and CDR2 sequences are MDHEN and SYDVKM. CDR3 size: 12 residues. V lost 6 bases, J lost 4 bases, and 10 bases lay in between. This chain joins TRBV28 and TRBJ2-7; D is undetermined. The specimen was peripheral blood mononuclear cells. The sequence was collected from a woman between 45 and 65 years old with T-cell large granular lymphocyte leukemia. Some clones in this sample may be carry-over from other donors' samples. The CDR3, as DNA: TGTGCCAGCAGCCAATTGGGTTACGAGCAGTACTTC. Amino acids: CASSQLGYEQYF. Full variable domain (rest looked up from reference TRBV28 and TRBJ2-7): DVKVTQSSRYLVKRTGEKVFLECVQDMDHENMFWYRQDPGLGLRLIYFSYDVKMKEKGDIPEGYSVSREKKERFSLILESASTNQTSMYLCASSQLGYEQYFGPGTRLTVT.